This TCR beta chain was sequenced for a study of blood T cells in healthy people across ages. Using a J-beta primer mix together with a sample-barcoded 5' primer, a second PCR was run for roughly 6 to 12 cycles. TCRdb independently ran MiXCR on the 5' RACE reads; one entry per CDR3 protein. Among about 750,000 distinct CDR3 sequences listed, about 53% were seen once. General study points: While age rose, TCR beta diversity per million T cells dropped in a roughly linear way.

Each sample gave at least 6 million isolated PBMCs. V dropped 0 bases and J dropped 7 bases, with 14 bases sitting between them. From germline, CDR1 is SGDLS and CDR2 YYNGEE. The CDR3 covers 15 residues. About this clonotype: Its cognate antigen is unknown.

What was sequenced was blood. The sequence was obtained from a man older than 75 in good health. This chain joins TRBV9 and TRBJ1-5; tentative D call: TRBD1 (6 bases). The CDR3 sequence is CASSVGQGRGQPQHF. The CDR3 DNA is TGTGCCAGCAGCGTAGGGCAGGGGCGCGGACAGCCCCAGCATTTT.